A selection of T cell receptor beta chains follows, all from one sample in a study of STAT5B mutations in CD4+ large granular lymphocyte leukemia. Sequenced by immunoSEQ multiplex PCR; TCRdb stores in-frame clones only, minus some. The data hold some 38,000 clones, with around 80% observed a single time. Sequencing was done on a sample of CD4+ T cells from blood buffy coats. These receptors were obtained from a human donor in good health. Both conserved end residues are part of each CDR3. A D gene is named only where the DNA matches it firmly. The size field is filled for only some rows; it gives once, few, many or a size class.

clone_size j_call v_call d_call cdr3_aa cdr3_nt
few TRBJ1-2 TRBV9 - CASSRGPDSGYTF TGTGCCAGCAGCCGGGGCCCAGATAGCGGCTACACCTTC
- TRBJ1-1 TRBV6-5 - CASIGLEAFF TGTGCCAGCATAGGGCTTGAAGCTTTCTTT
- TRBJ2-3 TRBV18 - CASLARREGDTQYF TGTGCCAGCCTAGCGAGGCGGGAAGGGGATACGCAGTATTTT
- TRBJ2-2 TRBV6-1 TRBD2 CASSEALRGGGVTGELFF TGTGCCAGCAGTGAAGCGCTTCGGGGGGGAGGGGTTACCGGGGAGCTGTTTTTT
- TRBJ1-6 TRBV6-1 - CASNVWADNAPLHF TGTGCCAGCAATGTTTGGGCGGATAATGCACCCCTCCACTTT
- TRBJ2-3 TRBV12-5 TRBD2 CASGPGPGLAGTLGTQYF TGTGCTAGTGGTCCTGGACCGGGACTAGCGGGGACTCTAGGTACGCAGTATTTT
- TRBJ2-7 TRBV15 - CATSRDPGAGYEQYF TGTGCCACCAGCAGAGATCCGGGGGCAGGGTACGAGCAGTACTTC
once TRBJ2-7 TRBV5-6 TRBD2 CASSEKRGATYEQYF TGTGCCAGCAGCGAAAAGCGGGGTGCTACCTACGAGCAGTACTTC
few TRBJ1-1 TRBV18 - CASSQQENTEAFF TGTGCCAGCTCACAACAGGAGAACACTGAAGCTTTCTTT
- TRBJ1-4 TRBV6-1 TRBD1 CASRGDRINEKLFF TGTGCCAGCAGAGGGGACAGGATTAATGAAAAACTGTTTTTT
once TRBJ1-3 TRBV9 - CASSVAGAGNTIYF TGTGCCAGCAGCGTAGCAGGAGCCGGAAACACCATATATTTT
- TRBJ2-3 TRBV19 TRBD2 CASIPGGAADTQYF TGTGCCAGTATCCCGGGAGGTGCGGCAGATACGCAGTATTTT
- TRBJ2-1 TRBV15 - CATSRDRGSGLEKFF TGTGCCACCAGCAGAGATCGCGGGTCTGGGCTAGAGAAGTTCTTC
- TRBJ2-1 TRBV10-3 TRBD2 CAISVTSGTNEQFF TGTGCCATCAGTGTGACTAGCGGGACCAATGAGCAGTTCTTC
- TRBJ1-2 TRBV19 - CASSIGSGGYTF TGTGCCAGTAGTATAGGTTCAGGTGGCTACACCTTC
- TRBJ2-1 TRBV27 TRBD2 CADTLGRPWDEQFF TGTGCCGATACTCTCGGGAGGCCCTGGGATGAGCAGTTCTTC
- TRBJ2-7 TRBV5-1 - CASSSLTDSYEQYF TGCGCCAGCAGCTCTTTGACAGACTCCTACGAGCAGTACTTC
- TRBJ2-1 TRBV6-5 - CASSYSGRDNEQFF TGTGCCAGCAGTTACTCCGGACGAGACAATGAGCAGTTCTTC
- TRBJ1-1 TRBV6-1 - CASSEVFRQAMNTEAFF TGTGCCAGCAGTGAAGTATTTCGACAGGCGATGAACACTGAAGCTTTCTTT
- TRBJ2-7 TRBV6-4 - CASRRHRKGEQYF TGTGCCAGCAGACGGCATCGTAAGGGGGAGCAGTACTTC
- TRBJ2-5 TRBV4-1 TRBD1 CASSQGLGGEGTQYF TGCGCCAGCAGCCAAGGATTAGGGGGCGAGGGGACCCAGTACTTC
- TRBJ2-3 TRBV5-1 TRBD1 CASSLIRQGSTDTQYF TGCGCCAGCAGCTTGATACGACAGGGGAGCACAGATACGCAGTATTTT
once TRBJ2-1 TRBV5-1 - CASSLGLARVYNEQFF TGCGCCAGCAGCTTGGGTCTAGCCAGGGTATACAATGAGCAGTTCTTC
- TRBJ2-1 TRBV7-2 TRBD1 CASSRGGAGRYNEQFF TGTGCCAGCAGCAGAGGGGGCGCAGGACGCTACAATGAGCAGTTCTTC
- TRBJ2-5 TRBV9 TRBD2 CASSVAAGAQETQYF TGTGCCAGCAGCGTAGCAGCGGGAGCCCAAGAGACCCAGTACTTC
- TRBJ2-1 TRBV7-3 TRBD2 CASSSSGSVNEQFF TGTGCCAGCAGCTCGAGCGGGAGTGTTAATGAGCAGTTCTTC
- TRBJ2-7 TRBV5-1 - CASSFGQGPYEQYF TGCGCCAGCAGCTTCGGGCAGGGACCCTACGAGCAGTACTTC
- TRBJ2-3 TRBV2 - CASSEGAGLFGDTQYF TGTGCCAGCAGTGAAGGAGCGGGCCTTTTTGGAGATACGCAGTATTTT
- TRBJ2-2 TRBV7-3 TRBD2 CASTQGLAGAGELFF TGTGCCAGCACCCAAGGGCTAGCGGGAGCCGGGGAGCTGTTTTTT
few TRBJ2-1 TRBV29-1 - CSVATYNEQFF TGCAGCGTTGCAACCTACAATGAGCAGTTCTTC
- TRBJ1-2 TRBV7-2 - CASSNQGQGYGYTF TGTGCCAGCAGCAATCAGGGGCAGGGCTATGGCTACACCTTC
- TRBJ1-6 TRBV28 - CASSPQYNSPLHF TGTGCCAGCAGTCCGCAATACAATTCACCCCTCCACTTT
- TRBJ2-5 TRBV4-1 - CASSQDRGTQYF TGCGCCAGCAGCCAAGATCGAGGGACCCAGTACTTC
- TRBJ2-7 TRBV9 - CASSVETVSEQYF TGTGCCAGCAGCGTAGAGACAGTCTCCGAGCAGTACTTC
- TRBJ2-3 TRBV30 - CAWTTGNTQYF TGTGCCTGGACGACGGGGAATACGCAGTATTTT
few TRBJ2-2 TRBV2 TRBD1 CASRTGGSNTGELFF TGTGCCAGCAGGACAGGGGGCTCAAACACCGGGGAGCTGTTTTTT
- TRBJ2-7 TRBV19 TRBD1 CASSWGQGGTSYEQYF TGTGCCAGTAGTTGGGGACAGGGAGGGACCTCCTACGAGCAGTACTTC
- TRBJ2-5 TRBV19 - CASSTWVGGARETQYF TGTGCCAGTAGTACTTGGGTGGGGGGCGCAAGGGAGACCCAGTACTTC
- TRBJ2-3 TRBV11-2 - CASSPNGPSTDTQYF TGTGCCAGCAGCCCAAACGGACCCAGCACAGATACGCAGTATTTT
- TRBJ2-5 TRBV13 - CASRINRMVGGGTQYF TGTGCCAGCAGAATAAATCGGATGGTTGGCGGAGGAACCCAGTACTTC
- TRBJ1-5 TRBV19 - CASSIYTRNQPQHF TGTGCCAGTAGTATATACACCCGCAATCAGCCCCAGCATTTT
few TRBJ2-3 TRBV11-3 - CASSLSLGGTDTQYF TGTGCCAGCAGCTTGAGTCTCGGGGGCACAGATACGCAGTATTTT
- TRBJ2-6 TRBV15 - CATSRRGTGANVLTF TGTGCCACCAGCAGACGGGGTACTGGGGCCAACGTCCTGACTTTC
- TRBJ2-7 TRBV7-8 TRBD1 CASTGTGIYEQYF TGTGCCAGCACCGGGACAGGGATCTACGAGCAGTACTTC